A selection of T cell receptor beta chains follows, all from one sample in a study of T-cell reconstitution after alpha-beta-depleted transplantation in children. TCRdb reprocessed the PCR reads with MiXCR, giving one entry per CDR3 protein. This sample has fewer than 250,000 distinct CDR3 sequences, with more than 15% found just once. Sequences were derived from PBMCs, mostly from graft donor cells, sampled 360 days after TCRalphabeta/CD19-depleted stem cell transplant. All receptors come from a male patient under 10 years old who had a stem cell transplant for acute lymphoblastic leukemia, so the T cells may come from the graft donor. CDR3s include the opening cysteine and the closing phenylalanine or tryptophan. The D gene is left open where the match is weak. Only part of the rows carry a size: once, few, many, or a class if the clone is expanded.

d_call,cdr3_length,j_call,v_call,clone_size,cdr3_aa,cdr3_nt
-,12,TRBJ2-2,TRBV24-1,few,CATSVFSGELFF,TGTGCCACCAGTGTCTTCTCCGGGGAGCTGTTTTTT
-,15,TRBJ2-1,TRBV12-3/TRBV12-4,many,CASSGDHHSYNEQFF,TGTGCCAGCAGCGGAGACCACCACTCCTACAATGAGCAGTTCTTC
TRBD1,16,TRBJ1-6,TRBV5-8,few,CASSSTPDRANSPLHF,TGTGCCAGCAGCTCGACTCCGGACAGGGCTAATTCACCCCTCCACTTT
TRBD1,16,TRBJ1-1,TRBV11-2,once,CASNMGDRETNTEAFF,TGTGCCAGCAACATGGGGGACAGGGAAACGAACACTGAAGCTTTCTTT
-,14,TRBJ2-5,TRBV20-1,few,CSARALTRQETQYF,TGCAGTGCTAGAGCCCTGACACGGCAAGAGACCCAGTACTTC
-,13,TRBJ2-4,TRBV29-1,few,CSVGGGRDDIQYF,TGCAGCGTTGGTGGGGGGCGAGATGACATTCAGTACTTC
-,16,TRBJ2-3,TRBV9,few,CASSVAGNAGTDTQYF,TGTGCCAGCAGCGTAGCGGGAAATGCAGGGACAGATACGCAGTATTTT
TRBD2,14,TRBJ2-2,TRBV12-3/TRBV12-4,-,CASRVAGGIGELFF,TGTGCCAGCAGAGTAGCGGGAGGGATCGGGGAGCTGTTTTTT
-,12,TRBJ2-7,TRBV10-1,many,CASTGDPHEQYF,TGCGCCAGCACTGGGGACCCCCACGAGCAGTACTTC
-,13,TRBJ1-6,TRBV12-3/TRBV12-4,-,CASSFPENSPLHF,TGTGCCAGCAGTTTTCCGGAAAATTCACCCCTCCACTTT
-,16,TRBJ2-1,TRBV2,-,CASRDRHQVLYNEQFF,TGTGCCAGCAGGGATAGGCACCAGGTCCTTTACAATGAGCAGTTCTTC
TRBD2,17,TRBJ2-3,TRBV7-8,-,CASSLVSAGGTTDTQYF,TGTGCCAGCAGCTTAGTGTCGGCGGGGGGTACCACAGATACGCAGTATTTT
TRBD2,15,TRBJ2-7,TRBV20-1,few,CSAPSTSGPSYEQYF,TGCAGTGCTCCTTCGACTAGCGGGCCCTCCTACGAGCAGTACTTC
-,15,TRBJ2-4,TRBV6-1,-,CASSEAQGGRNIQYF,TGTGCCAGCAGTGAAGCACAGGGAGGGAGGAACATTCAGTACTTC